This is a list of T cell receptor beta chains from one sample in a study of T cells in Graves' hyperthyroidism and ophthalmopathy. TCRdb called the multiplex PCR reads again in MiXCR, with one record for every CDR3 protein. Among roughly 240,000 distinct CDR3 sequences, approximately 25% were seen once, and the ten largest hold about 40%. Material for sequencing was blood. Receptors were obtained from a woman aged 40 to 50 with Graves' ophthalmopathy. The CDR3 runs from the conserved cysteine through the conserved F or W. The order of the fields is J gene, clone size, D gene, V gene, CDR3 DNA, CDR3 protein. A D gene is named only where the DNA matches it firmly. Clone size is stated in some rows and not others, as once, few, many or a class when expanded.

J gene: TRBJ2-3
clone size: many
D gene: .
V gene: TRBV2
CDR3 DNA: TGTGCCAGCGTCCTCTCAGATACGCAGTATTTT
CDR3 protein: CASVLSDTQYF

J gene: TRBJ2-7
clone size: many
D gene: TRBD1
V gene: TRBV28
CDR3 DNA: TGTGCCAGCAGTTTCGCAGGGGGCTCCTACGAGCAGTACTTC
CDR3 protein: CASSFAGGSYEQYF

J gene: TRBJ1-2
clone size: many
D gene: .
V gene: TRBV5-1
CDR3 DNA: TGCGCCAGCAGCTTGACAGCAACCTATGGCTACACCTTC
CDR3 protein: CASSLTATYGYTF

J gene: TRBJ1-1
clone size: .
D gene: .
V gene: TRBV12-3/TRBV12-4
CDR3 DNA: TGTGCCAGCAGTTTAGCGGGGATAGGGGCGAACACTGAAGCTTTCTTT
CDR3 protein: CASSLAGIGANTEAFF

J gene: TRBJ2-5
clone size: many
D gene: TRBD2
V gene: TRBV5-1
CDR3 DNA: TGCGCCAGCAGCTGGGGGACTAGCGGGAGCGGTGAGACCCAGTACTTC
CDR3 protein: CASSWGTSGSGETQYF

J gene: TRBJ2-7
clone size: many
D gene: TRBD2
V gene: TRBV27
CDR3 DNA: TGTGCCAGCAGTTTAATCGCGGGAGGGCCGGTCTACGAGCAATACTTC
CDR3 protein: CASSLIAGGPVYEQYF

J gene: TRBJ2-2
clone size: many
D gene: .
V gene: TRBV6-5
CDR3 DNA: TGTGCCAGCAGTTACTCCGCACTGAACACCGGGGAGCTGTTTTTT
CDR3 protein: CASSYSALNTGELFF

J gene: TRBJ1-5
clone size: many
D gene: TRBD1
V gene: TRBV28
CDR3 DNA: TGTGCCAGCAGTTTTTTGCCAGGGGGCAGGCAGCCCCAGCATTTT
CDR3 protein: CASSFLPGGRQPQHF

J gene: TRBJ2-5
clone size: .
D gene: .
V gene: TRBV20-1
CDR3 DNA: TGCAGTGCTTCTGGGGGCCACCAAGAGACCCAGTACTTC
CDR3 protein: CSASGGHQETQYF

J gene: TRBJ2-5
clone size: .
D gene: TRBD2
V gene: TRBV3-1
CDR3 DNA: TGTGCCAGCAGCCCCCACGAGCGGGGACAAGAGACCCAGTACTTC
CDR3 protein: CASSPHERGQETQYF

J gene: TRBJ2-1
clone size: many
D gene: TRBD2
V gene: TRBV13
CDR3 DNA: TGTGCCAGCAGCTTAGGGAACGGGAGGTTGGGGCAGTTCTTC
CDR3 protein: CASSLGNGRLGQFF

J gene: TRBJ2-7
clone size: many
D gene: .
V gene: TRBV4-2
CDR3 DNA: TGTGCCAGCAGCCAAGTTTTCCCCGCTACGAGCTCCTACGAGCAGTACTTC
CDR3 protein: CASSQVFPATSSYEQYF

J gene: TRBJ2-2
clone size: many
D gene: TRBD1
V gene: TRBV30
CDR3 DNA: TGTGCCTGGGGGAAAGGGGGCGTTTTCGGGGAGCTGTTTTTT
CDR3 protein: CAWGKGGVFGELFF

J gene: TRBJ1-5
clone size: many
D gene: TRBD1
V gene: TRBV6-1
CDR3 DNA: TGTGCCAGCAGTGGGGGACAGGGTGCATATCAGCCCCAGCATTTT
CDR3 protein: CASSGGQGAYQPQHF

J gene: TRBJ1-1
clone size: many
D gene: .
V gene: TRBV29-1
CDR3 DNA: TGCAGCGCGTACGGCCCAGACACGGGAGGTACTGAAGCTTTCTTT
CDR3 protein: CSAYGPDTGGTEAFF

J gene: TRBJ1-2
clone size: many
D gene: TRBD1
V gene: TRBV19
CDR3 DNA: TGTGCCAGTACCGTGGGACAGCATGGCTACACCTTC
CDR3 protein: CASTVGQHGYTF

J gene: TRBJ2-5
clone size: .
D gene: .
V gene: TRBV28
CDR3 DNA: TGTGCCAGCAGTTTCGGGGCAGGGGATGGGGAGACCCAGTACTTC
CDR3 protein: CASSFGAGDGETQYF

J gene: TRBJ2-7
clone size: many
D gene: .
V gene: TRBV28
CDR3 DNA: TGTGCCAGCAGTTTAGGCGGGAAGATATACGAGCAGTACTTC
CDR3 protein: CASSLGGKIYEQYF

J gene: TRBJ1-1
clone size: .
D gene: .
V gene: TRBV12-3/TRBV12-4
CDR3 DNA: TGTGCCAGCAGCTCCCCAGGGAAGGTCCCTGAAGCTTTCTTT
CDR3 protein: CASSSPGKVPEAFF

J gene: TRBJ1-2
clone size: once
D gene: .
V gene: TRBV7-8
CDR3 DNA: TGTGCCAGCAGCTTGATGGGACTGTCCTATGGCTACACCTTC
CDR3 protein: CASSLMGLSYGYTF

J gene: TRBJ2-7
clone size: .
D gene: TRBD2
V gene: TRBV6-2/TRBV6-3
CDR3 DNA: TGTGCCAGCAGTTACTTGTTAGCGGGAGCTGGGGAGCAGTACTTC
CDR3 protein: CASSYLLAGAGEQYF

J gene: TRBJ2-5
clone size: .
D gene: .
V gene: TRBV2
CDR3 DNA: TGCGCCAGCAGTGCGAACGGGGGGACCCAGTACTTC
CDR3 protein: CASSANGGTQYF

J gene: TRBJ1-1
clone size: .
D gene: .
V gene: TRBV12-3/TRBV12-4
CDR3 DNA: TGTGCCAGCAGTTTATCGGGCAGGGTGGCGGCTGAAGCTTTCTTT
CDR3 protein: CASSLSGRVAAEAFF

J gene: TRBJ1-5
clone size: many
D gene: .
V gene: TRBV10-3
CDR3 DNA: TGTGCCATCAGTGAACGGCAGGGAGGCGGTCAGCCCCAGCATTTT
CDR3 protein: CAISERQGGGQPQHF

J gene: TRBJ2-5
clone size: many
D gene: .
V gene: TRBV24-1
CDR3 DNA: TGTGCCACCCGCCCCAACTTCGGAGAGACCCAGTACTTC
CDR3 protein: CATRPNFGETQYF

J gene: TRBJ1-2
clone size: .
D gene: .
V gene: TRBV11-3
CDR3 DNA: TGTGCCAGCAGCCCAGAGGCCCCAGGTGTTAACTATGGCTACACCTTC
CDR3 protein: CASSPEAPGVNYGYTF

J gene: TRBJ1-1
clone size: few
D gene: .
V gene: TRBV12-3/TRBV12-4
CDR3 DNA: TGTGCCAGCACCTTGGGACAATTCCCTAGTGAGGCTTTCTTT
CDR3 protein: CASTLGQFPSEAFF

J gene: TRBJ1-2
clone size: .
D gene: .
V gene: TRBV24-1
CDR3 DNA: TGTGCCACCAGTGAGGCCAACTATGGCTACACCTTC
CDR3 protein: CATSEANYGYTF

J gene: TRBJ2-5
clone size: few
D gene: .
V gene: TRBV20-1
CDR3 DNA: TGCAGTGCGTTAGCGGAGACCCAGTACTTC
CDR3 protein: CSALAETQYF

J gene: TRBJ2-5
clone size: many
D gene: .
V gene: TRBV6-5
CDR3 DNA: TGTGCCAGCAGCCCACCGACAGAAGAGACCCAGTACTTC
CDR3 protein: CASSPPTEETQYF

J gene: TRBJ2-5
clone size: .
D gene: .
V gene: TRBV6-2/TRBV6-3
CDR3 DNA: TGTGCCAGCAGTTACCCCACCGTGGGAATGGCAGATTTAGAGACCCAGTACTTC
CDR3 protein: CASSYPTVGMADLETQYF

J gene: TRBJ2-2
clone size: .
D gene: TRBD1
V gene: TRBV12-5
CDR3 DNA: TGTGCTAGTGGTTATTGGACAGGGGACACCGGGGAGCTGTTTTTT
CDR3 protein: CASGYWTGDTGELFF

J gene: TRBJ2-7
clone size: .
D gene: TRBD1
V gene: TRBV29-1
CDR3 DNA: TGCAGCGTTGTCTGGACAGGGTCCTACGAGCAGTACTTC
CDR3 protein: CSVVWTGSYEQYF

J gene: TRBJ2-2
clone size: many
D gene: .
V gene: TRBV12-3/TRBV12-4
CDR3 DNA: TGTGCCAGCAGACTGACTAGCACCGGGGAGCTGTTTTTT
CDR3 protein: CASRLTSTGELFF

J gene: TRBJ2-5
clone size: .
D gene: .
V gene: TRBV20-1
CDR3 DNA: TGCAGTGCTAGACCCCACGGAGGGCGGGAGACCCAGTACTTC
CDR3 protein: CSARPHGGRETQYF

J gene: TRBJ1-5
clone size: .
D gene: .
V gene: TRBV19
CDR3 DNA: TGTGCCAGTACCCCGGGACGGATTGGTCAGCCCCAGCATTTT
CDR3 protein: CASTPGRIGQPQHF

J gene: TRBJ2-7
clone size: few
D gene: .
V gene: TRBV6-5
CDR3 DNA: TGTGCCAGCAGTTACGGTCCGGGGGACGAGCAGTACTTC
CDR3 protein: CASSYGPGDEQYF

J gene: TRBJ1-5
clone size: many
D gene: TRBD1
V gene: TRBV11-3
CDR3 DNA: TGTGCCAGCAGCGAGGGACAGCCCAATCAGCCCCAGCATTTT
CDR3 protein: CASSEGQPNQPQHF

J gene: TRBJ1-5
clone size: many
D gene: .
V gene: TRBV29-1
CDR3 DNA: TGCAGCGTTGGGGGGGGAAGTCAGCCCCAGCATTTT
CDR3 protein: CSVGGGSQPQHF

J gene: TRBJ2-7
clone size: .
D gene: .
V gene: TRBV13
CDR3 DNA: TGTGCCAGCAGCAGCCGTTGGGGGGTCTCCTACGAGCAGTACTTC
CDR3 protein: CASSSRWGVSYEQYF

J gene: TRBJ2-7
clone size: .
D gene: .
V gene: TRBV19
CDR3 DNA: TGTGCCAGTAGTATGGGTCAGGCTACCCCCCACGAGCAGTACTTC
CDR3 protein: CASSMGQATPHEQYF

J gene: TRBJ1-1
clone size: .
D gene: .
V gene: TRBV6-5
CDR3 DNA: TGTGCCAGCAGTTCTTCCCTGAACACTGAAGCTTTCTTT
CDR3 protein: CASSSSLNTEAFF

J gene: TRBJ2-5
clone size: .
D gene: .
V gene: TRBV11-2
CDR3 DNA: TGTGCCAGCAGCACCTACTCTGGGATGGGGACCCAGTACTTC
CDR3 protein: CASSTYSGMGTQYF

J gene: TRBJ1-3
clone size: many
D gene: .
V gene: TRBV15
CDR3 DNA: TGTGCCACCAGCAGAGATGCAGGGAGGGGTGGAAACACCATATATTTT
CDR3 protein: CATSRDAGRGGNTIYF

J gene: TRBJ2-7
clone size: .
D gene: TRBD1
V gene: TRBV12-3/TRBV12-4
CDR3 DNA: TGTGCCAGCAGCCAGGACAGGCTGGCAATCTACGAGCAGTACTTC
CDR3 protein: CASSQDRLAIYEQYF